Sequencing of this T cell receptor beta chain was carried out in a study of T-cell reconstitution after alpha-beta-depleted transplantation in children. Trimming removed 1 base from V and 0 bases from J, with 10 bases in between. CDR3 size: 15 residues. Germline V lookup: CDR1 MGHRA, CDR2 YSYEKL. Study results and limitations: Several hundred expanded graft clones reportedly were the source of alpha-beta T cells about two months after transplant. A year had passed since transplant, and T-cell counts and diversity by then came mostly from newly produced T cells.

Construction of the TCRbeta library involved unique molecular identifiers. MiXCR, run by TCRdb on the PCR reads, gives a single entry per CDR3 protein. The table has 45,000 to 70,000 distinct CDR3 sequences, less than 55% seen once. In this sample, this clonotype turned up a few times. What it binds is unknown. The source of this sequence is a male patient between 10 and 17 years old who had a stem cell transplant for acute lymphoblastic leukemia, so the T cells may come from the graft donor. Sample: PBMCs, mostly from graft donor cells, taken 360 days after TCRalphabeta/CD19-depleted stem cell transplant. V is TRBV4-1 and J is TRBJ2-7; D is perhaps TRBD1 or TRBD2 (5 bases each). This CDR3 reads CASSQVSGTSYEQYF. CDR3 DNA sequence: TGCGCCAGCAGCCAAGTATCCGGGACCTCCTACGAGCAGTACTTC.